This T cell receptor beta chain was retrieved from a study of cytomegalovirus exposure and HLA in healthy donors. The PCR employed 60 Vbeta primers together with 13 Jbeta primers. This table comes from immunoSEQ multiplex PCR, and its TCRdb copy is limited to in-frame clones, with some not included. The repertoire holds 110,000 to 150,000 clones, with about four fifths as singletons. The CDR3 is made up of 14 amino acids. Trimming removed 3 bases at V and 1 base at J, with 10 bases between. The germline gives CDR1 SGHDN, CDR2 FVKESK. The TCR comes from a man aged 40-49 years in good health and CMV-seronegative. What was sequenced was PBMCs. The V call is TRBV14, the J call TRBJ2-7, with D perhaps matching TRBD1 (6 bases). Here the CDR3 reads CASSHGQISYEQYF. The CDR3, as DNA: TGTGCCAGCAGCCACGGACAGATATCCTACGAGCAGTACTTC.